This T cell receptor (beta chain) was found in a study of vaccination effects on CD4 cells after COVID-19. Across the whole study: Each of three convalescent patients underwent sampling at an early and a late point after vaccination.

After expansion with viral peptide pools in the ViraFEST assay, antigen-specific CD4+ T cells were sequenced. Upon completion of around ten days in culture, CD4+ T cells were isolated. Confirmation by PCR established that the person had SARS-CoV-2 infection between March and December 2020. Two doses of either BNT162b2 or mRNA-1273 were given to each participant. Libraries were prepared by immunoSEQ multiplex PCR; TCRdb keeps only in-frame clonotypes and omits some of them. The sample holds about 17,000 clones, 76% seen once. In the case of this clone: Its target is unknown.

In germline, CDR1 is LNHNV, CDR2 YYDKDF (reference sequence). The CDR3 is 12 amino acids. Trimming shortened V by 1 base and J by 7 bases, and 5 bases separated the two germline ends. The TCR originated in a human donor who had a prior SARS-CoV-2 infection. The chain recombines TRBV15 with TRBJ2-1; D not certain. This sample comprised CD4+ T cells from PBMCs cultured with SARS-CoV-2 spike peptides, obtained after COVID-19 vaccination. This CDR3 is CATSRVRNEQFF. As DNA, the CDR3 is TGTGCCACCAGCAGAGTTCGAAATGAGCAGTTCTTC.